These T cell receptor beta chains were read from a single sample in a study of T cells in Graves' hyperthyroidism and ophthalmopathy. A single record per CDR3 protein comes from TCRdb applying MiXCR to the multiplex PCR reads. The table has around 700,000 distinct CDR3 sequences, roughly a sixth seen once; the top ten hold over 15%. Input material: blood. Receptors originate from a woman aged 45-60 years with Graves' hyperthyroidism that later progressed to Graves' ophthalmopathy. Each CDR3 is given with its conserved first and last residue. The D gene is left open where the match is weak. Clone size, where shown, is once, few, many, or a class for clones that have expanded.

clone size | J gene | D gene | V gene | CDR3 protein | CDR3 DNA
. | TRBJ1-2 | . | TRBV7-9 | CASSFSGGYTF | TGTGCCAGCAGCTTCAGTGGAGGCTACACCTTC
many | TRBJ2-5 | TRBD2 | TRBV2 | CASSILAGGSGIQTQYF | TGTGCCAGCAGTATACTAGCGGGGGGGTCCGGGATCCAGACCCAGTACTTC
. | TRBJ2-5 | TRBD2 | TRBV7-9 | CASSWEGAGVIGKTQYF | TGTGCCAGCAGCTGGGAAGGCGCGGGGGTAATCGGAAAGACCCAGTACTTC
many | TRBJ1-2 | . | TRBV11-2 | CASSLEDDRFAGYTF | TGTGCCAGCAGCTTAGAGGATGACAGGTTCGCTGGCTACACCTTC
few | TRBJ2-1 | TRBD2 | TRBV27 | CASSWGGGPPNEQFF | TGTGCCAGCAGTTGGGGCGGGGGGCCTCCCAATGAGCAGTTCTTC
many | TRBJ2-7 | . | TRBV9 | CASRPDINPGEQYF | TGTGCCAGCAGGCCGGACATCAACCCGGGGGAGCAGTACTTC
many | TRBJ1-1 | TRBD1 | TRBV20-1 | CSARGYTEAFF | TGCAGTGCCAGGGGGTACACTGAAGCTTTCTTT
. | TRBJ2-3 | . | TRBV6-5 | CASSYRGSTDTQYF | TGTGCCAGCAGTTACCGGGGGAGCACAGATACGCAGTATTTT
. | TRBJ1-1 | . | TRBV30 | CALDSPPGAFF | TGTGCCCTGGACAGTCCCCCAGGGGCTTTCTTT
many | TRBJ1-2 | . | TRBV20-1 | CSARGLHGYTF | TGCAGTGCTAGAGGGCTCCATGGCTACACCTTC
. | TRBJ1-1 | TRBD1 | TRBV3-1 | CASSRPGQGSGNTEAFF | TGTGCCAGCAGCCGTCCGGGACAGGGGTCTGGGAACACTGAAGCTTTCTTT
few | TRBJ1-1 | . | TRBV19 | CASILGDEAFF | TGTGCCAGTATCCTCGGGGATGAAGCTTTCTTT